This TCR beta chain was recorded in a study of blood T cell repertoires in COVID-19. Turning to the study itself: The study drew acute and convalescent COVID-19 samples from the United States, Italy and Spain. T cells, B-cell-depleted T cells, or PBMCs supplied cDNA or gDNA.

In the authors' workflow: The assay estimated nucleated cells by amplifying reference gene primers. The data were produced by immunoSEQ multiplex PCR, yet TCRdb's version contains in-frame clones alone and is incomplete. That table supplies the V and J calls and clone size; D and trimming were determined from the DNA. The sample consists of roughly 100,000 clones, over 70% of them appearing once. This CDR3 has 17 residues. The ends lost 4 bases at V and 0 bases at J; junction bases unmatched: 10. Looked up from germline, CDR1 is SGHRS and CDR2 is YFSETQ. The rearrangement joins TRBV5-1 to TRBJ2-1; 7 bases align to TRBD1. Sequenced material: peripheral blood. The TCR comes from a human donor with acute or convalescent COVID-19. The donor label of this sample is uncertain. The CDR3 DNA sequence: TGCGCCAGCAGCCCCACGCCGGGACAGAGCTCCTACAATGAGCAGTTCTTC. Translating it yields CASSPTPGQSSYNEQFF.